One and the same sample provided the 13 T cell receptor beta chains below, sequenced in a study of Graves' ophthalmopathy and Graves' hyperthyroidism. Amplification targeted the TCR beta CDR3 regions, with RNA transcripts as the source material. RT-PCR in the first round used HTBI primers; a second-round multiplex PCR followed. One entry per CDR3 protein results from TCRdb running MiXCR on the multiplex PCR reads. The sample lists some 350,000 distinct CDR3 sequences, about a sixth occurring once. The source material was peripheral blood. The receptors here all came from an adult woman with stable Graves' hyperthyroidism.

This clonotype has a count of ten or more. The chain carries TRBV10-3 and TRBJ2-7; no clear D. CDR1 and CDR2 from the germline V gene are ENHRY and SYGVKD. V was clipped by 4 bases and J by 5 bases, with 12 bases between them. This CDR3 is built from 13 residues. This CDR3 is CAISAPGRDEQYF. CDR3 nucleotide sequence: TGTGCCATCAGTGCCCCTGGTAGGGACGAGCAGTACTTC.

In its sample, this clonotype was seen many times. This chain connects TRBV20-1 to TRBJ1-1; D is perhaps TRBD1 (5 bases). The germline V gene has CDR1 DFQATT and CDR2 SNEGSKA (reference sequence). Trimming pared 0 bases from V and 5 bases from J, leaving 10 bases between. The CDR3 loop spans 13 amino acids. Here the CDR3 reads CSARDTAGTEAFF. The CDR3, as DNA: TGCAGTGCTAGAGATACTGCAGGGACTGAAGCTTTCTTT.

The CDR3 loop is CASSYTPPGTATSGNTIYF. The CDR3 nucleotides are TGTGCCAGCAGTTACACACCTCCCGGGACGGCAACCTCTGGAAACACCATATATTTT. V usage is TRBV11-1 and J usage is TRBJ1-3; D might be TRBD1 (5 bases). Trimming pared 6 bases from V and 0 bases from J, leaving 24 bases between. Germline CDR1 and CDR2: SGHAT and FQDESV (reference sequence). This CDR3 spans 19 amino acids.

The sample holds many counts of this clonotype. The chain combines TRBV5-1 with TRBJ1-1; TRBD1 matches 9 bases. The CDR3 is made up of 12 amino acids. Germline assignment: CDR1 SGHRS and CDR2 YFSETQ. V gave up 4 bases and J gave up 8 bases; unmatched junction bases: 3. CDR3 amino acids: CASSRDRVEAFF. CDR3 in DNA: TGCGCCAGCAGCCGGGACAGGGTCGAAGCTTTCTTT. Filled out from reference TRBV5-1 and TRBJ1-1, the complete variable domain reads KAGVTQTPRYLIKTRGQQVTLSCSPISGHRSVSWYQQTPGQGLQFLFEYFSETQRNKGNFPGRFSGRQFSNSRSEMNVSTLELGDSALYLCASSRDRVEAFFGQGTRLTVV.

This clonotype was seen at least ten times. The chain recombines TRBV20-1 with TRBJ2-7; D gene uncertain. In germline, CDR1 is DFQATT, CDR2 SNEGSKA (reference sequence). This CDR3 has 12 amino acids. The germline V and J ends were trimmed by 3 bases and 5 bases, with 11 bases remaining between them. CDR3 residues: CSASTQIHEQYF. DNA of the CDR3: TGCAGTGCTAGCACCCAGATCCACGAGCAGTACTTC.

The V call is TRBV5-1, the J call TRBJ1-6; 8 bases align to TRBD1. With 4 bases clipped from V and 5 bases from J, the junction kept 8 bases outside the gene matches. The CDR3 runs 16 residues. The germline V gene has CDR1 SGHRS and CDR2 YFSETQ. CDR3: CASSVGPGQDNSPLHF. The CDR3 region has the DNA TGCGCCAGCAGCGTGGGTCCGGGACAGGATAATTCACCCCTCCACTTT.

This clonotype occurred many times. J is TRBJ1-1 and V is TRBV20-1; D gene uncertain. Per the germline V gene, CDR1 is DFQATT and CDR2 is SNEGSKA (reference sequence). Trimming removed 0 bases from V and 1 base from J, with 9 bases in between. This CDR3 is 14 amino acids long. The CDR3 protein is CSARDLRANTEAFF. In nucleotides, the CDR3 is TGCAGTGCTAGAGATCTCCGGGCGAACACTGAAGCTTTCTTT.

V gene TRBV7-3 combines with J gene TRBJ1-1, with 7 nucleotides matching TRBD1. This CDR3 comprises 11 residues. With V trimmed by 6 bases and J by 9 bases, 4 bases remained unmatched. CDR1 SGHTA and CDR2 FQGTGA come from the germline V gene. CDR3 protein: CASSATGQAFF. The CDR3 DNA reads TGTGCCAGCAGTGCGACAGGGCAAGCTTTCTTT.

This clonotype was seen more than once but under ten times. The rearrangement joins TRBV6-2 or TRBV6-3 to TRBJ2-5; 7 bases line up with TRBD1. CDR1 and CDR2 from the germline V gene are MNHEY and SVGEGT. The trim removed 6 bases at V and 4 bases at J, leaving 8 bases unmatched. The CDR3 extends over 14 amino acids. Here the CDR3 DNA reads TGTGCCAGCAGCCGACACAGGGGCCCAGAGACCCAGTACTTC. Its translation: CASSRHRGPETQYF.

To note about this clonotype: A single base separates this from a much larger clone, so it may be a read error. The gene calls are TRBV27 and TRBJ1-2; D gene unclear. Germline-derived CDR1 and CDR2 are MNHEY and SMNVEV (reference sequence). CDR3 length equals 15 residues. The V end lost 6 bases, the J end lost 4 bases, and 18 bases lay between the germline ends. The CDR3 reads CASRRQPIGPYGYTF. CDR3 DNA sequence: TGTGCCAGCAGGCGGCAGCCAATTGGGCCCTATGGCTACACCTTC.

In its sample, this clonotype was seen a few times. The chain carries TRBV18 and TRBJ1-2; unclear D gene. The CDR3 extends over 12 amino acids. Germline V CDR1 and CDR2: KGHSH, LQKENI. Trimming took 3 bases from V and 10 from J, leaving 12 bases between them. The CDR3 region is CASSPSGAYYTF. CDR3 nucleotides: TGTGCCAGCTCACCCTCGGGAGCCTACTACACCTTC.

The table lists this clonotype with many counts. V and J are TRBV4-1 and TRBJ2-5; no reliable D call. The CDR3 has 17 residues. The V end was cut by 2 bases, the J end by 4 bases, with 20 bases between. Germline assignment: CDR1 MGHRA and CDR2 YSYEKL. CDR3 nucleotide sequence: TGCGCCAGCAGCCAATTCCCTACGGCAGTTGTCCCAGAGACCCAGTACTTC. Its translation is CASSQFPTAVVPETQYF.

The chain uses TRBV5-1 and TRBJ2-5, with D perhaps matching TRBD1 (5 bases). CDR1 SGHRS and CDR2 YFSETQ come from the germline V gene. The CDR3 has 15 residues. V was pared by 1 base and J by 2 bases, with 12 bases between. DNA for the CDR3: TGCGCCAGCAGCTTGAGATTCGACAGACAAGAGACCCAGTACTTC. Amino acids: CASSLRFDRQETQYF.